This TCR beta chain was identified during a study of T cell responses to AZD1222 COVID-19 vaccine (dated by TCRdb to 2020 to 2023). Some background on the complete study: TCR sequencing covered fewer than 250 trial participants: approximately 200 given two doses of AZD1222 and around 25 given two doses of MenACWY control vaccine. Trial participants were enrolled into age subgroups of 18-55, 56-69 and 70-plus years, which contained 148, 28 and 57 TCR-sequenced participants, respectively. What the authors observed across the whole study: Conclusions about previously exposed vaccinees were limited because only a handful of AZD1222 recipients were SARS-CoV-2 seropositive at baseline. Participants were mostly white British, with more females than males. The authors suggested clonal diversity may have been underestimated. Vaccine-associated CD4 TCRs spanned the whole spike protein, with dominant responses in regions 160-218 and 743-854. Because no samples from the day 14 peak response were available, repertoires could be characterized only after the peak T cell response. In the small 56-69-year group, the increase in depth fell short of significance, most likely because of low power. After two AZD1222 doses, both the breadth and the depth of spike-specific TCRs were significantly higher than at day 0 and than in MenACWY recipients. Reportedly, almost half of the unique spike-specific TCRs recognized epitopes lying outside the regions that are mutated in the B.1.351 and B.1.1.7 variants.

The time point label of this sample denotes: about 28 days (+/-7) after the second vaccine dose. AZD1222 recipients with second doses at about 4 weeks or about 12 weeks were pooled, because spike-specific TCR depth and breadth did not differ between schedules. Samples from vaccinated people were obtained from the UK trials COV001 and COV002, which included a single-blind randomized controlled phase 2/3 trial of AZD1222 (ChAdOx1 nCoV-19) in healthy adults. Trial participant PBMC samples were collected at day 0 and day 28 after the second dose for TCRbeta chain sequencing. Worth noting for this clone: Its target antigen remains unknown. The record has no base qualities; no much larger clone is one base away.

The CDR3 regions of human TCRbeta chains were analyzed by immunosequencing. As for the authors' bioinformatics: Repertoire TCRs were checked for matches against a reference library of SARS-CoV-2-specific TCRs that had been generated using the MIRA antigen-specificity platform. Breadth was defined as the fraction of unique TCRs that were SARS-CoV-2-associated. Depth was defined as the fraction of total T cells that were SARS-CoV-2-associated. Using the MIRA data, every spike-specific TCR was mapped to the spike region that the TCR reacted to and assigned to either a CD4 or a CD8 class. Log10-transformed breadth and depth values were compared by one-way ANOVA with Sidak's multiple comparisons tests. Entries here come from immuneACCESS through TCRdb and include only in-frame sequences with V and J called. Some clones fail to appear in such tables; in the studies checked, an unresolved V gene covers under half of the shortfall, and the cause of the remainder is unknown. That table furnishes V, J and clone size, whereas the DNA furnished D and trimming. Counted in this sample were about 140,000 clones; approximately 92% of them appeared once. The top ten clonotypes cover roughly 3.5% of the sample.

V is pared back by 2 bases and J by 0 bases, with 6 bases lying between the germline termini. The CDR3 runs 15 residues from the cysteine to the phenylalanine. This entry keeps only the CDR3 DNA: 45 bases, framed from base 1. In the germline V gene, CDR1 corresponds to SGHRS and CDR2 to YFSETQ. The receptor's source is an adult who received the AZD1222 COVID-19 vaccine. The sample here was peripheral blood, taken 28 days after the second AZD1222 dose. This receptor chain uses TRBV5-1 and TRBJ2-6; confidence is insufficient to name the D gene. The bases read TGCGCCAGCAGCTTCGCGAGCTCTGGGGCCAACGTCCTGACTTTC. Translated, this gives CASSFASSGANVLTF.